The 26 T cell receptor beta chains listed next were all sequenced from one sample in a study of T cell responses to AZD1222 COVID-19 vaccine. Profiling relied on immunoSEQ multiplex PCR, and the TCRdb table lists in-frame clones only, not all of them. The table includes 85,000 to 90,000 clones, roughly nine tenths detected once. The sample here was peripheral blood, taken on day 0 of AZD1222 vaccination. These receptors were collected from an adult in good health.

This sequence joins TRBV28 and TRBJ2-1, with 9 bases fitting TRBD2. With V trimmed by 5 bases and J by 7 bases, 12 bases remained unmatched. This CDR3 has 16 residues. Germline loops: CDR1 MDHEN, CDR2 SYDVKM. This CDR3 is CASSPWVAGVANEQFF. The CDR3 DNA reads TGTGCCAGCAGTCCGTGGGTAGCGGGAGTCGCTAATGAGCAGTTCTTC.

This chain links TRBV19 with TRBJ2-6; either TRBD1 or TRBD2 may fit D (6 bases each). The CDR3 sequence is 18 residues long. Trimming took off 0 bases at V and 2 bases at J, with 14 bases between the two ends. Per the germline V gene, CDR1 is LNHDA and CDR2 is SQIVND (reference sequence). The CDR3 bases are TGTGCCAGTAGTATAGATCGGAGGGGGTCGGCTGGGGCCAACGTCCTGACTTTC. Translation gives CASSIDRRGSAGANVLTF.

This clone occurred once. The chain recombines TRBV28 with TRBJ2-2; D not resolved. Germline V gene lookup returns CDR1 MDHEN and CDR2 SYDVKM. The V end lost 7 bases, the J end lost 6 bases, and 6 bases lay between the germline ends. This CDR3 contains 11 residues. The CDR3 loop reads CASTFSGELFF. In DNA form, the CDR3 reads TGTGCCAGCACGTTTTCCGGGGAGCTGTTTTTT. Variable domain in full (rest from reference TRBV28 and TRBJ2-2): DVKVTQSSRYLVKRTGEKVFLECVQDMDHENMFWYRQDPGLGLRLIYFSYDVKMKEKGDIPEGYSVSREKKERFSLILESASTNQTSMYLCASTFSGELFFGEGSRLTVL.

The CDR3 nucleotides read TGCGCCAGCAGGCGGGGCGAGTGGGTGAACACTGAAGCTTTCTTT. This translates into CASRRGEWVNTEAFF. The gene calls are TRBV10-2 and TRBJ1-1, with D perhaps matching TRBD1 (5 bases). Germline V CDR1 and CDR2: WSHSY, SAAADI. Trimming took 6 bases from V and 0 from J, leaving 14 bases between them. The CDR3 spans 15 residues.

J is TRBJ1-5 and V is TRBV6-2 or TRBV6-3, with a weak D call TRBD1 (6 bases). The germline V and J ends were trimmed by 6 bases and 5 bases, with 20 bases remaining between them. This CDR3 comprises 16 residues. The germline V gene has CDR1 MNHEY and CDR2 SVGEGT. The CDR3 reads CASSTENFRGYQPQHF. As DNA, the CDR3 is TGTGCCAGCAGCACCGAGAACTTCAGGGGTTATCAGCCCCAGCATTTT.

The chain employs TRBV7-9 and TRBJ1-6; no reliable D call. The V end was cut by 5 bases, the J end by 7 bases, with 9 bases between. The germline CDR1 and CDR2 sequences are SEHNR and FQNEAQ (reference sequence). The CDR3 length is 13 residues. The CDR3 sequence is CASSPGSNSPLHF. DNA of the CDR3: TGTGCCAGCAGCCCCGGATCAAATTCACCCCTCCACTTT.

The V gene is TRBV30, the J gene TRBJ2-1, with 7 bases identical to TRBD2. Germline V gene lookup returns CDR1 GTSNPN and CDR2 SVGIG (reference sequence). The ends lost 0 bases at V and 9 bases at J; junction bases unmatched: 8. The CDR3 runs 14 residues. Written as DNA, the CDR3 is TGTGCCTGGAGTGTAGCGGGATCGTTCGGTGAGCAGTTCTTC. Protein sequence: CAWSVAGSFGEQFF.

This chain connects TRBV29-1 to TRBJ2-1, with no clear D. The ends were cut back, 6 bases at V and 1 base at J, with 10 bases in the middle. This CDR3 contains 13 residues. Germline V gene sequence: CDR1 SQVTM, CDR2 ANQGSEA. In DNA, the CDR3 is TGCAGCGTCGGTTTCGTTTCCTACAATGAGCAGTTCTTC. Its translation is CSVGFVSYNEQFF.

The chain couples TRBV28 to TRBJ1-1; 7 bases map to TRBD1. Germline-derived CDR1 and CDR2 are MDHEN and SYDVKM. Trimming at V came to 6 bases and at J to 4 bases, leaving 8 bases not matched to a gene. The CDR3 consists of 14 residues. CDR3 DNA: TGTGCCAGCAGAGAACAGGGGAGTTTCACTGAAGCTTTCTTT. It encodes CASREQGSFTEAFF.

The chain links TRBV6-5 to TRBJ1-1; D remains ambiguous. With 2 bases removed from V and 4 bases from J, the gap between germline ends came to 2 bases. Germline CDR1 is MNHEY and CDR2 is SVGAGI. The CDR3 is made up of 11 amino acids. The CDR3 DNA reads TGTGCCAGCAGTTACCCCACTGAAGCTTTCTTT. It codes for CASSYPTEAFF.

A note on this clone: Germline and junction disagree at one end, which may indicate a read error. The V gene is TRBV18, the J gene TRBJ1-2, with 12 bases matching TRBD1. Germline V CDR1 and CDR2: KGHSH, LQKENI. The CDR3 is made up of 13 amino acids. This CDR3 is CASSPGTGGPPLF. The DNA for the CDR3 is TGTGCCAGCTCACCTGGGACAGGGGGCCCTCCCCTCTTC.

The genes are TRBV6-6 and TRBJ1-1; D is ambiguous. The germline gives CDR1 MNHNY, CDR2 SVGAGI (reference sequence). V lost 0 bases and J lost 2, with 13 bases in between. CDR3 size: 16 residues. The CDR3 sequence is CASSYSGVGGNTEAFF. The CDR3 DNA reads as TGTGCCAGCAGTTACTCGGGCGTGGGCGGTAACACTGAAGCTTTCTTT.

The rearrangement uses TRBV3-1 (or the pseudogene TRBV3-2) and TRBJ1-2, with 7 bases matching TRBD1. V trimming: 4 bases; J trimming: 6 bases; junction bases outside the gene matches: 8. Germline V gives CDR1 LGHDT, CDR2 YNNKEL (reference sequence). This CDR3 spans 14 amino acids. CDR3 nucleotide sequence: TGTGCCAGCAGCCTCCAAGGGGGCGCGGATGGCTACACCTTC. The encoded protein is CASSLQGGADGYTF.

The chain is built from TRBV28 and TRBJ2-3; D is perhaps TRBD2 (6 bases). CDR3 length equals 13 residues. Germline V gene lookup returns CDR1 MDHEN and CDR2 SYDVKM. V lost 4 bases and J lost 5, with 10 bases in between. This chain's CDR3 is CASSSPGGDTQYF. The DNA for the CDR3 is TGTGCCAGCAGTTCCCCCGGGGGAGATACGCAGTATTTT.

The chain carries TRBV19 and TRBJ1-1, with D possibly TRBD1 on 5 matching bases. The CDR3 contains 15 residues. Germline V lookup: CDR1 LNHDA, CDR2 SQIVND (reference sequence). V lost 3 bases and J lost 0, with 11 bases in between. The CDR3, as DNA: TGTGCCAGTAGTATTGGGGCTCGGATGAACACTGAAGCTTTCTTT. Protein: CASSIGARMNTEAFF.

The V and J genes are TRBV3-1 (or the pseudogene TRBV3-2) and TRBJ1-5; 8 bases agree with TRBD1. Germline CDR1 LGHDT, CDR2 YNNKEL (reference sequence). This CDR3 has 14 amino acids. With 2 bases clipped from V and 7 bases from J, the junction kept 4 bases outside the gene matches. This chain's CDR3 is CASSQIQGGQPQHF. CDR3 DNA sequence: TGTGCCAGCAGCCAAATACAGGGGGGACAGCCCCAGCATTTT.

The chain has TRBV6-5 and TRBJ2-1, with a possible D match to TRBD1 (5 bases). Per germline, CDR1 MNHEY and CDR2 SVGAGI. This CDR3 has 14 amino acids. Trimming shortened V by 10 bases and J by 0 bases, and 13 bases separated the two germline ends. CDR3 in DNA: TGTGCCACCCGAAGGGGCAGCTCCTACAATGAGCAGTTCTTC. It yields the protein CATRRGSSYNEQFF.

This chain connects TRBV4-1 to TRBJ1-1; D not certain. CDR3 size: 17 residues. V was cut by 1 base and J by 0 bases, with 15 bases left in between. CDR1 and CDR2 from the germline V gene are MGHRA and YSYEKL. The CDR3 loop reads CASSQVDMGFMNTEAFF. The CDR3 DNA reads as TGCGCCAGCAGCCAAGTCGACATGGGGTTCATGAACACTGAAGCTTTCTTT.

This clone was seen just once. This chain joins TRBV7-9 and TRBJ2-7; tentatively, D is TRBD1 (5 bases). Germline V gives CDR1 SEHNR, CDR2 FQNEAQ (reference sequence). This CDR3 has 15 amino acids. The V end lost 1 base, the J end lost 7 bases, and 17 bases lay between the germline ends. CDR3 sequence reads: CASSLDRSANAEQYF. The CDR3 DNA follows: TGTGCCAGCAGCTTAGACAGGTCAGCGAACGCAGAGCAGTACTTC. The full variable domain, completed using reference TRBV7-9 and TRBJ2-7, is DTGVSQNPRHKITKRGQNVTFRCDPISEHNRLYWYRQTLGQGPEFLTYFQNEAQLEKSRLLSDRFSAERPKGSFSTLEIQRTEQGDSAMYLCASSLDRSANAEQYFGPGTRLTVT.

The chain recombines TRBV30 with TRBJ2-7; TRBD2 matches at 7 bases. Germline CDR1 GTSNPN, CDR2 SVGIG (reference sequence). The J segment lost 2 bases and the V segment lost 2 bases, leaving 3 bases of the junction unmatched. CDR3 length equals 13 residues. CDR3 sequence reads: CAWSRGRAYEQYF. CDR3 nucleotides: TGTGCCTGGAGTCGGGGGAGGGCCTACGAGCAGTACTTC.

The chain uses TRBV29-1 and TRBJ1-2; 7 nucleotides line up with TRBD1. CDR3 length: 15 residues. V was clipped by 1 base and J by 1 base; unmatched bases: 6. Germline values: CDR1 SQVTM, CDR2 ANQGSEA. The CDR3, as DNA: TGCAGCGTTGAAGGAACAGGGGCTCTTAACTATGGCTACACCTTC. It is translated as CSVEGTGALNYGYTF.

The chain has TRBV28 and TRBJ1-3, with D possibly being TRBD1 (6 bases). The CDR3 consists of 13 residues. CDR1 is MDHEN and CDR2 is SYDVKM in the germline V gene. Trimming pared 5 bases from V and 6 bases from J, leaving 11 bases between. The CDR3 DNA follows: TGTGCCAGCAGTCTCGGACAGCTAAACACCATATATTTT. It is translated as CASSLGQLNTIYF.

The rearrangement links TRBV5-6 to TRBJ1-2, with D unclear. Germline V gene lookup returns CDR1 SGHDT and CDR2 YYEEEE. The CDR3 is 15 amino acids. V gave up 0 bases and J gave up 4 bases, with 13 bases separating them. CDR3: CASSLGRMLGYGYTF. CDR3 DNA: TGTGCCAGCAGCTTGGGTCGGATGCTTGGCTATGGCTACACCTTC. The full variable domain, in which reference TRBV5-6 and TRBJ1-2 provide the parts outside the CDR3, is DAGVTQSPTHLIKTRGQQVTLRCSPKSGHDTVSWYQQALGQGPQFIFQYYEEEERQRGNFPDRFSGHQFPNYSSELNVNALLLGDSALYLCASSLGRMLGYGYTFGSGTRLTVV.

This clone was counted once. The rearrangement links TRBV5-6 to TRBJ1-1, with no clear D. Trimming took off 3 bases at V and 1 base at J, with 7 bases between the two ends. This CDR3 spans 13 amino acids. The V gene's germline CDR1 is SGHDT and CDR2 YYEEEE. CDR3 protein: CASSWGGNTEAFF. In DNA form, the CDR3 reads TGTGCCAGCAGCTGGGGAGGGAACACTGAAGCTTTCTTT.

The V gene is TRBV7-3, the J gene TRBJ2-1; D remains ambiguous. Germline CDR1 SGHTA, CDR2 FQGTGA. V was trimmed by 1 base and J by 0 bases, leaving 7 bases between them. This CDR3 spans 15 amino acids. The CDR3: CASSLNPSSYNEQFF. As DNA, the CDR3 is TGTGCCAGCAGCTTAAACCCGAGCTCCTACAATGAGCAGTTCTTC.

The chain employs TRBV5-1 and TRBJ1-1; possibly TRBD1 for D (5 bases). Germline CDR1 SGHRS, CDR2 YFSETQ. The V end lost 3 bases, the J end lost 5 bases, and 11 bases lay between the germline ends. The length of the CDR3 is 13 residues. This CDR3 is CASSSREGTEAFF. CDR3 DNA sequence: TGCGCCAGCAGCTCACGAGAGGGGACTGAAGCTTTCTTT.